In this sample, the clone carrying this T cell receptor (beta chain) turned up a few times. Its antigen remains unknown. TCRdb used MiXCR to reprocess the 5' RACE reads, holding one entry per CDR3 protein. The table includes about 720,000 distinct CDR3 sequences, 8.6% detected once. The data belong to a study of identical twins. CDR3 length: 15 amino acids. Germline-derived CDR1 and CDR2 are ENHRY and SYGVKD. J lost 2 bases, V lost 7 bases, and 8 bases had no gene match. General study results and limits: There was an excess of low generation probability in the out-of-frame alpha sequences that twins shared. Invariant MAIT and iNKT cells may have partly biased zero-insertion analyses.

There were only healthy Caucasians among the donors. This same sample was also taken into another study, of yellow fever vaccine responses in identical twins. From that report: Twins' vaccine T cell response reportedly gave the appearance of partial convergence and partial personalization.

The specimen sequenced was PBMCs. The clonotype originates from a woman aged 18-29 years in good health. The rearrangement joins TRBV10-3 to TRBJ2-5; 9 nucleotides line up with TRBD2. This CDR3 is CAIKTLAGPQETQYF. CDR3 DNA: TGTGCCATCAAGACTCTAGCGGGACCTCAAGAGACCCAGTACTTC.